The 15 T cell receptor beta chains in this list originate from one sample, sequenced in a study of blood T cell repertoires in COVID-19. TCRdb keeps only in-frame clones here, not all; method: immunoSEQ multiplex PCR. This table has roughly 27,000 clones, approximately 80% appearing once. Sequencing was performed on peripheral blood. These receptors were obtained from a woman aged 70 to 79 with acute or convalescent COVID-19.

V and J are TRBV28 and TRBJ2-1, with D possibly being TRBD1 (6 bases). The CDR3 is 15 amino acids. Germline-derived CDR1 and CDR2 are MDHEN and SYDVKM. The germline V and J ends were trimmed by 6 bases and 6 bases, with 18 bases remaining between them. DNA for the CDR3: TGTGCCAGCAGACTACAGGGTGCGGCATTCAATGAGCAGTTCTTC. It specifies CASRLQGAAFNEQFF.

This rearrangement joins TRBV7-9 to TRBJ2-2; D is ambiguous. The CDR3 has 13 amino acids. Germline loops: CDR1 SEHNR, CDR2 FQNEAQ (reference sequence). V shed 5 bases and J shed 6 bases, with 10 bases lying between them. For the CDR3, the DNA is TGTGCCAGCAGCCAAGTGGGCGCCGGGGAGCTGTTTTTT. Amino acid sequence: CASSQVGAGELFF.

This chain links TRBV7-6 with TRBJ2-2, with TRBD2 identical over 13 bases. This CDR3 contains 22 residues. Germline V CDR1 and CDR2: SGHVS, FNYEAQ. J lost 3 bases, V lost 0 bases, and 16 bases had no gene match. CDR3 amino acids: CASSLAPGFTSGGALYTGELFF. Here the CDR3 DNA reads TGTGCCAGCAGCTTAGCCCCCGGGTTTACTAGCGGGGGGGCCCTTTACACCGGGGAGCTGTTTTTT.

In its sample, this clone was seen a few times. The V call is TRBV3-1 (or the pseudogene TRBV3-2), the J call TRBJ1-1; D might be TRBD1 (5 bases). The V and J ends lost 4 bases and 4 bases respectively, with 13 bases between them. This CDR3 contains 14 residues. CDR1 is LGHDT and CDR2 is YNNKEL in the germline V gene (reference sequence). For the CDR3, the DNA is TGTGCCAGCAGCCCCACTTTGGGGGGCACTGAAGCTTTCTTT. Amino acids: CASSPTLGGTEAFF.

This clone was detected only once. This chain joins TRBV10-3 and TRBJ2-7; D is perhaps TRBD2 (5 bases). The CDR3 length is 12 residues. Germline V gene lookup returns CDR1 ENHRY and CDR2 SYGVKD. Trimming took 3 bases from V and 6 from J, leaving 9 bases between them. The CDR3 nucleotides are TGTGCCATCAGTGAAGCGGTAGGCGAGCAGTACTTC. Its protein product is CAISEAVGEQYF.

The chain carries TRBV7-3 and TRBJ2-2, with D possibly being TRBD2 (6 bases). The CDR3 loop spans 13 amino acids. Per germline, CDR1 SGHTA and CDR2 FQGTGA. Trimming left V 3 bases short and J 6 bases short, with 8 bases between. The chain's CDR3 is CASSFGGAGELFF. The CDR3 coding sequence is TGTGCCAGCAGCTTTGGCGGGGCCGGGGAGCTGTTTTTT. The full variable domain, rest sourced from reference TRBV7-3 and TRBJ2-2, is GAGVSQTPSNKVTEKGKYVELRCDPISGHTALYWYRQSLGQGPEFLIYFQGTGAADDSGLPNDRFFAVRPEGSVSTLKIQRTERGDSAVYLCASSFGGAGELFFGEGSRLTVL.

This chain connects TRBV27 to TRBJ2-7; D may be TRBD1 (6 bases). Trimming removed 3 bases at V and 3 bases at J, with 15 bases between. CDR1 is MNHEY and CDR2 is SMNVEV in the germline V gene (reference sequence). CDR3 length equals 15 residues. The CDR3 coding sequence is TGTGCCAGCAGTTTTGTTGGGGGCTCGGGCTACGAGCAGTACTTC. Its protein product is CASSFVGGSGYEQYF.

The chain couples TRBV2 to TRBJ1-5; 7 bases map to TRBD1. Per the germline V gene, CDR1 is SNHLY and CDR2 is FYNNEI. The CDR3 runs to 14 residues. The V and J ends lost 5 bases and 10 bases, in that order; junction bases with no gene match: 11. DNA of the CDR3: TGTGCCAGCAGTAACAAAGGGGACAGCCTACCCCAGCATTTT. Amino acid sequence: CASSNKGDSLPQHF. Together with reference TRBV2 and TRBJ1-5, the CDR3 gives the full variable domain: EPEVTQTPSHQVTQMGQEVILRCVPISNHLYFYWYRQILGQKVEFLVSFYNNEISEKSEIFDDQFSVERPDGSNFTLKIRSTKLEDSAMYFCASSNKGDSLPQHFGDGTRLSIL.

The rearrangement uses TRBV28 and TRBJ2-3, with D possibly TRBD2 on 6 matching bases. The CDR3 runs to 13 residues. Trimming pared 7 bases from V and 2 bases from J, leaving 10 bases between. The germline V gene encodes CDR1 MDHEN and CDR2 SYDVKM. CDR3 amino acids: CASKSRDTDTQYF. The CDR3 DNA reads TGTGCCAGCAAGTCGCGGGACACAGATACGCAGTATTTT.

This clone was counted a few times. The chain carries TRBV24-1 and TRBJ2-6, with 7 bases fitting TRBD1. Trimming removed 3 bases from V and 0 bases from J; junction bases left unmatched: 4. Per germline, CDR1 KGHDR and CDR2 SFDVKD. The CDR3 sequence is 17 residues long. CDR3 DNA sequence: TGTGCCACCAGTGATCGGACAGGTGTCTCTGGGGCCAACGTCCTGACTTTC. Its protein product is CATSDRTGVSGANVLTF.

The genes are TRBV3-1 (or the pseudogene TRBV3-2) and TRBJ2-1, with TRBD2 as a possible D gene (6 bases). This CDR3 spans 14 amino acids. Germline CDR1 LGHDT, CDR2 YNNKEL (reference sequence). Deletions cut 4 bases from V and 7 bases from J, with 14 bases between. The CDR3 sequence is CASSRRLVENEQFF. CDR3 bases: TGTGCCAGCAGCCGCCGACTAGTGGAGAATGAGCAGTTCTTC.

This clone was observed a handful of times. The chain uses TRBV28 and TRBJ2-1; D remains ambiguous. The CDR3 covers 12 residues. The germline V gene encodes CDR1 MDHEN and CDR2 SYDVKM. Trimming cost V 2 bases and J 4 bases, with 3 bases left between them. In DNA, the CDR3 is TGTGCCAGCAGTTTACAATACAATGAGCAGTTCTTC. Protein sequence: CASSLQYNEQFF.

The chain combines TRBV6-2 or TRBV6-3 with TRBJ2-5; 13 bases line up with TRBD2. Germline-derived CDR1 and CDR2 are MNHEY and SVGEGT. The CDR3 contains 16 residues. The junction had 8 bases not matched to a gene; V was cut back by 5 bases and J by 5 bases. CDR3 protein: CASSPGLAGAGETQYF. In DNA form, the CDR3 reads TGTGCCAGCAGTCCCGGACTAGCGGGGGCGGGCGAGACCCAGTACTTC.

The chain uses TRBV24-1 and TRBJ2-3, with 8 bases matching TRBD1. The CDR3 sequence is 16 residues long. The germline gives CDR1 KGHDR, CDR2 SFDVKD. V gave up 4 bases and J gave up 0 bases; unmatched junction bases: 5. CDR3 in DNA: TGTGCCACCAGTGAAACCGGGACAGGAAGCACAGATACGCAGTATTTT. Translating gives CATSETGTGSTDTQYF.

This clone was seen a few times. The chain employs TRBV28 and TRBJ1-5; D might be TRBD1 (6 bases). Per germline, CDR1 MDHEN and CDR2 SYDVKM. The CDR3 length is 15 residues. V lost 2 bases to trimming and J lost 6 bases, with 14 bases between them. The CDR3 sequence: CASSLIQGMGQPQHF. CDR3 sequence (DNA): TGTGCCAGCAGTTTAATACAGGGCATGGGTCAGCCCCAGCATTTT.